These T cell receptor beta chains were read from a single sample in a study of shared clonotypes between healthy human individuals. TCRdb keeps only in-frame clones here, not all; method: immunoSEQ multiplex PCR. This sample has around 700,000 clones; about two thirds occur once, and the top ten carry approximately 1.8%. Sequenced sample: memory CD4+ T cells sorted from blood. All receptors come from a woman aged 30 to 39 in good health. Both conserved end residues are part of each CDR3. A D gene is named only where the DNA matches it firmly. Clone size appears in some rows only: once, few, many, or a class for an expanded clone.

TRBV11-3,TRBJ2-7,.,.,CARSGSLSYEQYF
TRBV5-1,TRBJ2-2,.,.,CASSLAWGSTGELFF
TRBV9,TRBJ1-1,.,TRBD1,CASSLGQGFWTEAFF
TRBV5-1,TRBJ1-5,.,.,CASRQPLGRQQPQHF
TRBV19,TRBJ1-1,.,TRBD1,CASRERTGGSVTEAFF
TRBV6-5,TRBJ2-1,few,TRBD2,CASSYGSGNYNEQFF
TRBV7-2,TRBJ2-7,.,.,CASTPGIAYSEQYF
TRBV5-1,TRBJ1-1,.,.,CASSPHGRASMNTEAFF
TRBV10-2,TRBJ2-2,once,.,CASTRSASRYTGELFF
TRBV18,TRBJ2-5,.,TRBD1,CASSISGQRQETQYF
TRBV2,TRBJ2-1,few,TRBD2,CASSVAGYRNEQFF